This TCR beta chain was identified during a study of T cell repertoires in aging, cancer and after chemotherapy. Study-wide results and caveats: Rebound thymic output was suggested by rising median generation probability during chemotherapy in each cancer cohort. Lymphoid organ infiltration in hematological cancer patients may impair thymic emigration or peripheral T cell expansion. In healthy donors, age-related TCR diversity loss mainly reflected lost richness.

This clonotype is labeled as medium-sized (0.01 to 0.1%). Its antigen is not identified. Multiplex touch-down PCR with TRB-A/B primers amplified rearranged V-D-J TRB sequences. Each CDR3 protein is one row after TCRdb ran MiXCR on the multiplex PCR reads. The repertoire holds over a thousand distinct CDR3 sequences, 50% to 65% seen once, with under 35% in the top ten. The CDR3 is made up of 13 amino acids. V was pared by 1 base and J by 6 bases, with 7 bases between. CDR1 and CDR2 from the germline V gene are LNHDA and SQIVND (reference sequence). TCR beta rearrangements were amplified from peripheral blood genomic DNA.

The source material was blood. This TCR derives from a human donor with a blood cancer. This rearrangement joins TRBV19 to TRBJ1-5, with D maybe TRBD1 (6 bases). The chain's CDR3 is CASSIARGQPQHF. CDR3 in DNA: TGTGCCAGTAGTATAGCCAGGGGTCAGCCCCAGCATTTT.